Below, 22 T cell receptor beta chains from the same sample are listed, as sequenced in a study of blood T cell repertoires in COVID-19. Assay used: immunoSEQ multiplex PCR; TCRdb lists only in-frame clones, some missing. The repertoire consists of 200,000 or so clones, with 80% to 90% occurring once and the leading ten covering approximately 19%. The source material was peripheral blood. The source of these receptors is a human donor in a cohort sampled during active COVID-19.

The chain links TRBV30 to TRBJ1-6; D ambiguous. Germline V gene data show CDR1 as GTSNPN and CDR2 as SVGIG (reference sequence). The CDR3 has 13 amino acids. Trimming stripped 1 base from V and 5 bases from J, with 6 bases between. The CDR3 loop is CAWSDDNNSPLHF. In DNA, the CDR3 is TGTGCCTGGAGTGACGACAATAATTCACCCCTCCACTTT.

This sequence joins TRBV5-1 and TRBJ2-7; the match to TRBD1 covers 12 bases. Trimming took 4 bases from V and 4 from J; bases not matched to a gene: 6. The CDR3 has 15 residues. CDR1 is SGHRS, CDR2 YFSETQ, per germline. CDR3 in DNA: TGCGCCAGCAGCGTCACGGGACAGGGGGCGTACGAGCAGTACTTC. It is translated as CASSVTGQGAYEQYF.

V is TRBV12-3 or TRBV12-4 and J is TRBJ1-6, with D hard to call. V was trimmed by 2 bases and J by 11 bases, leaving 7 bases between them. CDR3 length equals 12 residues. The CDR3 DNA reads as TGTGCCAGCAGTTTATATGGAGCACCCCTCCACTTT. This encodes CASSLYGAPLHF.

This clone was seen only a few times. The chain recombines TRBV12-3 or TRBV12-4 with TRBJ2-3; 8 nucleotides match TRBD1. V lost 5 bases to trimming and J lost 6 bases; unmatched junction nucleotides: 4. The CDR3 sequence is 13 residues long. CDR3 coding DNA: TGTGCCAGCAGTCGAAACAGGGGGGATACGCAGTATTTT. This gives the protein CASSRNRGDTQYF.

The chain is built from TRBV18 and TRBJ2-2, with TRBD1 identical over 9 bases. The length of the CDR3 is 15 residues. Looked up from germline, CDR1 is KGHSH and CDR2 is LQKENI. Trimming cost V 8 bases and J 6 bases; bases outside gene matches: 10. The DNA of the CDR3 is TGTGCCAGCCTCCGGGACAGGGCTTCCCCCGGGGAGCTGTTTTTT. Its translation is CASLRDRASPGELFF. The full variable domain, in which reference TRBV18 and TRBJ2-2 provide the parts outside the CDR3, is NAGVMQNPRHLVRRRGQEARLRCSPMKGHSHVYWYRQLPEEGLKFMVYLQKENIIDESGMPKERFSAEFPKEGPSILRIQQVVRGDSAAYFCASLRDRASPGELFFGEGSRLTVL.

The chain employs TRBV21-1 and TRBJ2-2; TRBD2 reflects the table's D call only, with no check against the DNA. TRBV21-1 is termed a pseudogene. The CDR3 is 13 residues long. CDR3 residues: CASRTGRTGELFF. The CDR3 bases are TGTGCCAGCAGGACCGGGAGAACCGGGGAGCTGTTTTTT.

In nucleotides, the CDR3 is TGTGCCAGCAGCTTTCTACTAGCGACCCAAGAGACCCAGTACTTC. This translates into CASSFLLATQETQYF. The chain carries TRBV7-8 and TRBJ2-5; 7 bases are shared with TRBD2. The ends lost 3 bases at V and 1 base at J; junction bases unmatched: 5. Germline CDR1 is SGHVS and CDR2 is FQNEAQ. The CDR3 sequence is 15 residues long.

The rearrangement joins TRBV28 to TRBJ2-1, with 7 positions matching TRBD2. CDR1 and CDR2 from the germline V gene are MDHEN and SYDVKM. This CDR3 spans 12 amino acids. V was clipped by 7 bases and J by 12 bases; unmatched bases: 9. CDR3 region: CASTKAGLVQFF. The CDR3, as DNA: TGTGCCAGCACCAAAGCGGGACTGGTGCAGTTCTTC.

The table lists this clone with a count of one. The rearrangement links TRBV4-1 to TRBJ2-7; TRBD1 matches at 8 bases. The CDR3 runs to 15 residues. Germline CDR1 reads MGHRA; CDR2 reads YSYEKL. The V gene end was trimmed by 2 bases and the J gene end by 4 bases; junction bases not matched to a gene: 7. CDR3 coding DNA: TGCGCCAGCAGCCAAACGGGACAGGCAACTTACGAGCAGTACTTC. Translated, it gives CASSQTGQATYEQYF.

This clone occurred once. The CDR3 coding sequence is TGCGCCAGCAGCTTAGCAGGGGGTGACTATGGCTACACCTTC. It encodes CASSLAGGDYGYTF. V gene TRBV5-1 combines with J gene TRBJ1-2; 7 bases map to TRBD1. CDR1 and CDR2 (germline): SGHRS, YFSETQ. The V gene end was trimmed by 2 bases and the J gene end by 3 bases; junction bases not matched to a gene: 4. This CDR3 has 14 amino acids.

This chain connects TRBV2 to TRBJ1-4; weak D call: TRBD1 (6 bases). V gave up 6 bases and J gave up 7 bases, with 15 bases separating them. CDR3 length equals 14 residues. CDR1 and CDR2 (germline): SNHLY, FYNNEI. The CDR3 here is CASSAGDRGEKLFF. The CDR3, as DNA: TGTGCCAGCAGCGCAGGGGATAGGGGTGAAAAACTGTTTTTT.

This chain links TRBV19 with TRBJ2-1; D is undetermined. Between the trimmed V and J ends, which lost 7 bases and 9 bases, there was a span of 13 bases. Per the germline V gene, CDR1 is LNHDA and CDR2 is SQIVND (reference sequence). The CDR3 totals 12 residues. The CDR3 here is CASTDRPGEQFF. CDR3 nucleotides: TGTGCCAGTACTGATCGGCCGGGTGAGCAGTTCTTC.

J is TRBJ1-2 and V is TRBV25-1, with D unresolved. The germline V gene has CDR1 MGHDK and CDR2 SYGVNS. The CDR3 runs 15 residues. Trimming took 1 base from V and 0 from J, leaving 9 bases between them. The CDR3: CASSEFSTANYGYTF. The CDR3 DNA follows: TGTGCCAGCAGTGAATTCAGCACAGCTAACTATGGCTACACCTTC.

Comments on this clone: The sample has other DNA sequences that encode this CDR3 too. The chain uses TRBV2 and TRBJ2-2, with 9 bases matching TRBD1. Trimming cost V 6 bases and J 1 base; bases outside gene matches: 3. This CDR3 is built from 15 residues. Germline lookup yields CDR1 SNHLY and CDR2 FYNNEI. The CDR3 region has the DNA TGTGCCAGCAGGTTGGACAGGGGGAACACCGGGGAGCTGTTTTTT. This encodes CASRLDRGNTGELFF.

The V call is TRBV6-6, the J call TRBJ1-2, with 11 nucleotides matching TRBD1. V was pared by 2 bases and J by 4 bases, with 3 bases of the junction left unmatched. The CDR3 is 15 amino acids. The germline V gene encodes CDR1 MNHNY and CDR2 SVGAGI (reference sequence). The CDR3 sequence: CASSYGQGAGYGYTF. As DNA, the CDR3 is TGTGCCAGCAGTTACGGACAGGGGGCGGGCTATGGCTACACCTTC.

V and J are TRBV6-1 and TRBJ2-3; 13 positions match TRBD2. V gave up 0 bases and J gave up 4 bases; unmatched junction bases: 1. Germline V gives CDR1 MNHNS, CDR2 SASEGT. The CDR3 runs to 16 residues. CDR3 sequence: CASSEALAGGADTQYF. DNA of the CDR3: TGTGCCAGCAGTGAAGCACTAGCGGGGGGGGCAGATACGCAGTATTTT.

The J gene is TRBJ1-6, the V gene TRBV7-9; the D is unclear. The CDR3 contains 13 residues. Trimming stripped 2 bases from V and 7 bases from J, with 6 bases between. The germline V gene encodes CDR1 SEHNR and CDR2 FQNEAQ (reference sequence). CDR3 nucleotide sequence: TGTGCCAGCAGCTTACTTGAGAATTCACCCCTCCACTTT. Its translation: CASSLLENSPLHF.

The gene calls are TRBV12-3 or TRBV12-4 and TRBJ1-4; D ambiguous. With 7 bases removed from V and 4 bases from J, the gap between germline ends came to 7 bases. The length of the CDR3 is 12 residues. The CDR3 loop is CASTRDNEKLFF. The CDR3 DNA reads TGTGCCAGCACGAGGGATAATGAAAAACTGTTTTTT.

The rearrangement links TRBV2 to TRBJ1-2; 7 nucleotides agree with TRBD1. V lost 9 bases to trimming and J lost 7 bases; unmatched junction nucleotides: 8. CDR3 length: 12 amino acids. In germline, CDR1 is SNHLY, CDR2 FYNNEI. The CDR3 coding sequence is TGTGCCAGTACACGGGACAGTTCTGGCTACACCTTC. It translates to CASTRDSSGYTF.

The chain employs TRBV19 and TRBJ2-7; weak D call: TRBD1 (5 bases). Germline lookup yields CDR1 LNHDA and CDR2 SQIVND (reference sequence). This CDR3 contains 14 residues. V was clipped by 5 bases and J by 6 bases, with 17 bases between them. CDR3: CASSPQAATGEQYF. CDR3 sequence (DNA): TGTGCCAGTAGTCCACAGGCCGCAACAGGCGAGCAGTACTTC. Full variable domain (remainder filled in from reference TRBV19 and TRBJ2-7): DGGITQSPKYLFRKEGQNVTLSCEQNLNHDAMYWYRQDPGQGLRLIYYSQIVNDFQKGDIAEGYSVSREKKESFPLTVTSAQKNPTAFYLCASSPQAATGEQYFGPGTRLTVT.

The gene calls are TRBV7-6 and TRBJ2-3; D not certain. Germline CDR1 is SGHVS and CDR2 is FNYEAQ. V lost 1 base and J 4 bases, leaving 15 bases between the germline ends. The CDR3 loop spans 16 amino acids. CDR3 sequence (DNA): TGTGCCAGCAGCTTAGGTCTTTCCGGGTTCTCAGATACGCAGTATTTT. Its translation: CASSLGLSGFSDTQYF.

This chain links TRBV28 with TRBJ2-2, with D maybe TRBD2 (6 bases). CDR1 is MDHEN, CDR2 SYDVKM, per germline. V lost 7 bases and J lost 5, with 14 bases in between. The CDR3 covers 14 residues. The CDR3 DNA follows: TGTGCCAGCACCTGGCGGGGAAATACCGGGGAGCTGTTTTTT. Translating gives CASTWRGNTGELFF.